This TCR beta chain stems from a study of T cell responses to AZD1222 COVID-19 vaccine. Germline V lookup: CDR1 SGHVS, CDR2 FNYEAQ. V lost 3 bases and J 2 bases, leaving 13 bases between the germline ends. This CDR3 comprises 15 residues. TCRdb's copy holds only in-frame clones and misses some; the assay was immunoSEQ multiplex PCR. Of some 96,000 clones listed, 80% to 95% were seen once; the top ten hold more than 1.5%. The chain links TRBV7-6 to TRBJ2-5; no definite D call. Sequencing used peripheral blood, obtained on day 0 of AZD1222 vaccination. The source of this sequence is an adult in good health. CDR3 DNA sequence: TGTGCCAGCAGCTTCAGGACGGGTGGGCAAGAGACCCAGTACTTC. This sequence encodes CASSFRTGGQETQYF.